The source of this T cell receptor beta chain is a study of blood T cell repertoires in COVID-19 (dated by TCRdb to about 2020). Notes on the research overall: Collaborator samples came from the United States, Italy and Spain and covered acute and convalescent phases of COVID-19. Deeply sampled blood TCRbeta repertoires from subjects exposed to, actively infected with, or recovered from COVID-19 were included in the dataset. A de-identified subject ID, COVID-19 status, age in years and sex were almost always included in the sample metadata. The repertoires were made available in a free public database intended to serve as a resource for research on the immune response to SARS-CoV-2. The prospective study material was composed of cDNA or gDNA derived from T cells, B-cell-depleted T cells, or PBMCs. Where available, HLA class I and class II types were taken from metadata supplied by the sample provider and were not determined by assay-based typing. Samples came from the ongoing ImmuneRACE study (first 160 participants) plus 1,254 subjects from 6 global collaborators.

TCRbeta CDR3 regions were amplified from genomic DNA using the immunoSEQ Assay, a bias-controlled multiplex PCR. The study's own analysis went as follows. The number of nucleated cells in each sample was estimated from the amplification of reference gene primers within the assay. Sequence reads were collapsed and filtered to measure the absolute abundance of every unique TCRbeta CDR3 rearrangement. For each sample, productive Simpson clonality was calculated as the square root of Simpson's diversity index across productive rearrangements. This immuneACCESS table, as held by TCRdb, lists in-frame sequences with V and J called but not all clones. Of the missing ones, under half trace to an unresolved V gene in checked studies; the others have no known cause. For V, J and clone size, that table is used; D and trimming come from the DNA. The sample profile shows approximately 250,000 clones; around nine tenths of them were found once. Approximately 5.3% of the sample is in the top ten clones.

Overall results and qualifications from the work: Clinical and demographic metadata were provided uncurated, with the amount varying by source and participant.

One collaborating source in Seattle enrolled patients during active infection and followed them longitudinally through the course of disease. Collaborating institutions collected whole blood in K2EDTA tubes following their own protocols. For TCRbeta analysis, collaborators shipped samples in one of three forms: frozen whole blood, isolated PBMCs, or DNA extracted from either of those sample types. The CDR3, from cysteine to phenylalanine, totals 14 residues. CDR3 DNA only is kept here, 42 bases in frame from base 1. V is pared back by 7 bases and J by 6 bases, with 13 bases lying between the germline termini. For CDR1 and CDR2, the germline V gene lists MDHEN and SYDVKM. Turning to this clone: The specificity of this receptor is unknown. Base qualities are not provided; no much larger clone lies one nucleotide away.

This TCR came from a woman aged 60-70 years with COVID-19, enrolled during active disease. The chain uses TRBV28 and TRBJ1-6; TRBD1 is a possible D gene, resting on 6 matching bases. The sequenced sample was peripheral blood. The CDR3: CASIPGGVNSPLHF. Here is the DNA: TGTGCCAGCATACCGGGGGGCGTTAATTCACCCCTCCACTTT. The full variable domain, completed from the reference TRBV28 and TRBJ1-6 proteins outside the CDR3, reads DVKVTQSSRYLVKRTGEKVFLECVQDMDHENMFWYRQDPGLGLRLIYFSYDVKMKEKGDIPEGYSVSREKKERFSLILESASTNQTSMYLCASIPGGVNSPLHFGNGTRLTVT.